Sequencing of this T cell receptor beta chain was carried out in a study of blood T cell repertoires in COVID-19 (dated by TCRdb to 2018 to 2020). As for the study more broadly: Collaborator samples came from the United States, Italy and Spain and covered acute and convalescent phases of COVID-19. The repertoires were released in a freely available public database meant as a resource for research on the immune response to SARS-CoV-2. Where HLA class I and class II types were available, the types were taken from metadata supplied by the sample provider, not from assay-based typing. The prospective study material was composed of cDNA or gDNA derived from T cells, B-cell-depleted T cells, or PBMCs. The dataset comprised deeply sampled blood TCRbeta repertoires from subjects exposed to, actively infected with, or recovered from COVID-19. Samples came from the ongoing ImmuneRACE study (first 160 participants) plus 1,254 subjects from 6 global collaborators. Nearly every sample came with metadata listing a de-identified subject ID, COVID-19 status, age in years and sex. What the work shows at the level of the full study, not this receptor alone: How much clinical and demographic metadata was included differed by source and by participant, and the metadata was provided uncurated.

Participants in the prospective study were enrolled through a virtual design, were aged roughly 18 to 100 years, and lived in fewer than 30 United States geographic areas. In the prospective study, participants were assigned to cohorts based on the clinical history participants reported in a screening survey and a study questionnaire. Recovered participants in ImmuneRACE Cohort 3 were defined as having two consecutive negative NP/OP PCR tests, clearance from a healthcare professional, or resolution of symptoms. In the prospective study, mobile phlebotomists collected whole blood, serum and a nasopharyngeal or oropharyngeal swab from each participant. Prospective study participants could optionally give additional blood draws and questionnaires over an approximately two-month period. Before DNA extraction, prospective study blood samples were shipped either frozen or at room temperature. This clone was counted a single time. Its antigen remains undetermined. No base qualities exist here, and no much larger clone lies one base off it.

Counted from cysteine to phenylalanine, this CDR3 has 12 amino acids. The retained sequence is limited to the CDR3, 36 bases, with the frame set at the first base. CDR1 and CDR2 were assigned from the germline V gene as SGHRS and YFSETQ. After removal of 7 bases from V and 10 bases from J, the junction retains 5 bases not matched to a gene. TCRbeta CDR3 regions were amplified from genomic DNA by means of the immunoSEQ Assay, a bias-controlled multiplex PCR. The authors' analysis ran thus. Within the assay, amplification of reference gene primers was used to estimate how many nucleated cells each sample contained. To quantify the absolute abundance of each unique TCRbeta CDR3 rearrangement, sequence reads were collapsed and filtered. For each sample, productive Simpson clonality was calculated by taking the square root of Simpson's diversity index across productive rearrangements. TCRdb mirrors the immuneACCESS table, restricted to in-frame sequences. Some clones are absent from its copies; in checked studies, under half trace to an unresolved V gene, and the reason for the others is unknown. V, J and clone size reflect that table, while D and trimming were determined from the DNA. The table for this sample lists more than 150,000 clones; 80% to 85% of them were counted only once. Over 10% of the sample is in the top ten clones.

This sequence was found in a woman aged 60-70 years who had recovered from COVID-19. Sequencing was carried out using PBMCs or T cells enriched from blood (not recorded which). The chain was built from TRBV5-1 and TRBJ2-1, and 10 junctional nucleotides match TRBD2. The bases read TGCGCCAGCGGCAGCGGGAGGGGGGAGCAGTTCTTC. Its protein reads: CASGSGRGEQFF.